This T cell receptor (beta chain) was obtained from a study of tumor and adjacent non-tumor tissue in lung cancer. TCRbeta libraries were built with three rounds of nested PCR, modified from ARM-PCR. TCRdb independently ran MiXCR on the multiplex PCR reads; one entry per CDR3 protein. The sample shows 65,000 to 90,000 distinct CDR3 sequences, 75% to 90% of them seen only once. The CDR3 length is 14 residues. V shed 5 bases and J 6 bases; nucleotides not matched to a gene: 10. In germline, CDR1 is SGHKS, CDR2 YYEKEE (reference sequence). No cell sorting was done before RNA was extracted from the tissue.

The receptor's source is a woman aged 45-59 years with non-small cell lung cancer. The V gene is TRBV5-5, the J gene TRBJ1-1; 7 nucleotides match TRBD1. Sequenced sample: lung tumor tissue. The CDR3 nucleotides read TGTGCCAGCAGTGTGAGGAACAGGGGAGCTGAAGCTTTCTTT. It codes for CASSVRNRGAEAFF.